Below, 30 T cell receptor beta chains from the same sample are listed, as sequenced in a study of metastatic and nonmetastatic thyroid tumors. Before thyroid surgery, none of the patients had received any treatment. TCRdb reassembled clones from the PCR reads with MiXCR. The table includes some 29,000 clones, about 3.7% detected once. Sequencing input: blood. The receptors stem from a male donor with papillary thyroid cancer or a benign thyroid nodule (not recorded which). Some clones in this sample may be carry-over from other donors' samples.

This clone was recorded at least ten times. V usage is TRBV30 and J usage is TRBJ1-2; no definite D call. V dropped 1 base and J dropped 5 bases, with 20 bases sitting between them. Germline CDR1 GTSNPN, CDR2 SVGIG (reference sequence). CDR3 size: 16 residues. The CDR3 loop reads CAWSAISQSLGYGYTF. The CDR3 nucleotides are TGTGCCTGGAGTGCCATCTCACAGTCCTTGGGGTATGGCTACACCTTC. The full variable domain, with the rest looked up from reference TRBV30 and TRBJ1-2, is SQTIHQWPATLVQPVGSPLSLECTVEGTSNPNLYWYRQAAGRGLQLLFYSVGIGQISSEVPQNLSASRPQDRQFILSSKKLLLSDSGFYLCAWSAISQSLGYGYTFGSGTRLTVV.

This clone has more than one count but fewer than ten. CDR3 loop: CASQQRAGGPSYEQYF. The CDR3 nucleotides are TGTGCCAGCCAGCAACGGGCGGGAGGGCCTAGTTACGAGCAGTACTTC. V gene TRBV6-1 combines with J gene TRBJ2-7, with 9 bases fitting TRBD2. The CDR3 is 16 residues long. Germline trimming cut 8 bases from V and 4 bases from J; bases unmatched to any gene: 15. The germline gives CDR1 MNHNS, CDR2 SASEGT.

This chain links TRBV11-2 with TRBJ2-1; TRBD2 might be the D (5 bases). In germline, CDR1 is SGHAT, CDR2 FQNNGV. The CDR3 runs to 14 residues. V lost 1 base, J lost 6 bases, and 10 bases lay in between. In DNA form, the CDR3 reads TGTGCCAGCAGCTTAGCAATCACTAGCAATGAGCAGTTCTTC. Encoded protein: CASSLAITSNEQFF.

By sample fraction, this clone is medium-sized (0.01 to 0.1%). V and J are TRBV6-1 and TRBJ1-2; 10 positions agree with TRBD1. Germline values: CDR1 MNHNS, CDR2 SASEGT. V trimming: 5 bases; J trimming: 0 bases; junction bases outside the gene matches: 6. The CDR3 is 16 residues long. The CDR3 protein is CASSKDRGLANYGYTF. The CDR3 region has the DNA TGTGCCAGCAGTAAGGACAGGGGGTTAGCTAACTATGGCTACACCTTC.

This clone showed up many times. The genes are TRBV20-1 and TRBJ2-7, with 10 bases matching TRBD1. This CDR3 is built from 16 residues. Germline lookup yields CDR1 DFQATT and CDR2 SNEGSKA (reference sequence). Germline trimming cut 1 base from V and 4 bases from J; bases unmatched to any gene: 10. The CDR3 sequence is CSARGGTGAKTYEQYF. CDR3 DNA: TGCAGTGCTAGAGGGGGGACAGGGGCGAAGACGTACGAGCAGTACTTC.

By its share, this clone is medium-sized. The V gene is TRBV2, the J gene TRBJ1-4, with a weak D call TRBD1 (5 bases). CDR1 is SNHLY, CDR2 FYNNEI, per germline. The ends were cut back, 6 bases at V and 7 bases at J, with 18 bases in the middle. CDR3 size: 15 residues. Written as DNA, the CDR3 is TGTGCCAGCAGCGGGGGGGGAGGGATAAGTGAAAAACTGTTTTTT. It specifies CASSGGGGISEKLFF.

By proportion, this clone is medium-sized. The gene calls are TRBV28 and TRBJ2-3, with a weak D call TRBD1 (6 bases). The CDR3 spans 14 residues. V lost 5 bases and J 3 bases, leaving 12 bases between the germline ends. Germline-derived CDR1 and CDR2 are MDHEN and SYDVKM. CDR3 sequence: CASSDRTVTDTQYF. CDR3 sequence (DNA): TGTGCCAGCAGTGACAGGACAGTTACAGATACGCAGTATTTT.

This clone rates as medium-sized. This rearrangement joins TRBV6-1 to TRBJ2-7; D could derive from TRBD1 or TRBD2 (6 bases each). Germline V lookup: CDR1 MNHNS, CDR2 SASEGT. This CDR3 region has 15 residues. V was clipped by 6 bases and J by 0 bases, with 15 bases between them. CDR3 coding DNA: TGTGCCAGCAGGGCGGGACATTTAGACTCCTACGAGCAGTACTTC. Translating it yields CASRAGHLDSYEQYF.

This clone was detected only a few times. V gene TRBV20-1 combines with J gene TRBJ2-7; the D is unclear. V dropped 5 bases and J dropped 3 bases, with 17 bases sitting between them. Germline-derived CDR1 and CDR2 are DFQATT and SNEGSKA (reference sequence). This CDR3 has 14 amino acids. CDR3: CSAEGNSWGYEQYF. CDR3 in DNA: TGCAGTGCTGAAGGGAATAGTTGGGGCTACGAGCAGTACTTC.

A few counts support this clone. The V gene is TRBV6-1, the J gene TRBJ2-7, with 7 bases matching TRBD2. The CDR3 spans 16 residues. The germline V gene has CDR1 MNHNS and CDR2 SASEGT. V shed 1 base and J 3 bases; nucleotides not matched to a gene: 9. CDR3 nucleotide sequence: TGTGCCAGCAGTGAAGGGGGAGGGTGGGGTGACTACGAGCAGTACTTC. It yields the protein CASSEGGGWGDYEQYF.

This clone was found many times. The rearrangement links TRBV5-1 to TRBJ2-3; D possibly matches TRBD1 or TRBD2 (5 bases each). The CDR3 loop spans 17 amino acids. The V gene lost 0 bases and the J gene lost 6 bases, with 20 bases spanning the gap. Germline-derived CDR1 and CDR2 are SGHRS and YFSETQ. This CDR3 reads CASSLGLSGLWGDTQYF. The CDR3 DNA sequence: TGCGCCAGCAGCTTGGGGCTCAGCGGACTCTGGGGGGATACGCAGTATTTT. Complete variable domain (other parts from reference TRBV5-1 and TRBJ2-3): KAGVTQTPRYLIKTRGQQVTLSCSPISGHRSVSWYQQTPGQGLQFLFEYFSETQRNKGNFPGRFSGRQFSNSRSEMNVSTLELGDSALYLCASSLGLSGLWGDTQYFGPGTRLTVL.

Ten or more counts support this clone. This chain links TRBV5-6 with TRBJ1-6; D is possibly TRBD1 (6 bases). The CDR3 totals 16 residues. The V end lost 6 bases, the J end lost 7 bases, and 20 bases lay between the germline ends. Looked up from germline, CDR1 is SGHDT and CDR2 is YYEEEE. The CDR3: CASTTRTGNWNSPLHF. The CDR3 coding sequence is TGTGCCAGCACTACCCGAACAGGGAATTGGAATTCACCCCTCCACTTT.

This clone was observed a handful of times. The chain couples TRBV28 to TRBJ2-7; D call uncertain. Germline V gene lookup returns CDR1 MDHEN and CDR2 SYDVKM. The ends were cut back, 7 bases at V and 2 bases at J, with 18 bases in the middle. The CDR3 contains 15 residues. The DNA for the CDR3 is TGTGCCAGCATTGGTCCCTCTATCGGCACCTACGAGCAGTACTTC. Translated, it gives CASIGPSIGTYEQYF.

In its sample, this clone was seen a few times. This chain connects TRBV28 to TRBJ2-2; D gene unclear. From germline, CDR1 is MDHEN and CDR2 SYDVKM. V lost 5 bases and J lost 4, with 17 bases in between. This CDR3 has 16 residues. The DNA for the CDR3 is TGTGCCAGCAGTCCCAGGACGTCTCGATTCACCGGGGAGCTGTTTTTT. Protein sequence: CASSPRTSRFTGELFF.

Many counts were recorded for this clone. The CDR3 region has the DNA TGTGCCAGCAGTTCAGCCGGGACAGGCCGCTATGGCTACACCTTC. The encoded protein is CASSSAGTGRYGYTF. The chain uses TRBV7-9 and TRBJ1-2; 8 positions match TRBD1. The length of the CDR3 is 15 residues. In germline, CDR1 is SEHNR, CDR2 FQNEAQ (reference sequence). The ends lost 6 bases at V and 4 bases at J; junction bases unmatched: 10.

This clone was seen repeatedly, ten times or more. The chain combines TRBV5-6 with TRBJ2-7; 7 bases fit TRBD2. This CDR3 has 12 residues. After removal of 4 bases from V and 4 bases from J, the junction contained 2 bases not matched to a gene. Germline assignment: CDR1 SGHDT and CDR2 YYEEEE. CDR3 amino acids: CASSRSGYEQYF. Written as DNA, the CDR3 is TGTGCCAGCAGCCGTAGCGGGTACGAGCAGTACTTC. Together with reference TRBV5-6 and TRBJ2-7, the CDR3 gives the full variable domain: DAGVTQSPTHLIKTRGQQVTLRCSPKSGHDTVSWYQQALGQGPQFIFQYYEEEERQRGNFPDRFSGHQFPNYSSELNVNALLLGDSALYLCASSRSGYEQYFGPGTRLTVT.

This clone appeared a few times. The V gene is TRBV7-2, the J gene TRBJ2-4, with 7 bases fitting TRBD2. The V segment lost 1 base and the J segment 8 bases; nucleotides outside the gene matches: 5. CDR1 is SGHTA, CDR2 FQGNSA, per germline. The CDR3 has 14 amino acids. CDR3 in amino acids: CASSLVGGTDIQYF. The CDR3 DNA reads TGTGCCAGCAGCTTAGTGGGGGGGACTGACATTCAGTACTTC.

The rearrangement uses TRBV25-1 and TRBJ1-2; possibly TRBD1 for D (5 bases). Between the trimmed V and J ends, which lost 5 bases and 4 bases, there was a span of 11 bases. The CDR3 covers 13 residues. CDR1 is MGHDK and CDR2 is SYGVNS in the germline V gene. CDR3 amino acids: CASSTGIVYGYTF. The CDR3 DNA reads TGTGCCAGCAGTACAGGCATAGTCTATGGCTACACCTTC.

At least ten counts were recorded for this clone. The chain couples TRBV15 to TRBJ2-2; D is perhaps TRBD2 (6 bases). This CDR3 spans 19 amino acids. The V end was cut by 0 bases, the J end by 0 bases, with 17 bases between. Germline CDR1 is LNHNV and CDR2 is YYDKDF (reference sequence). CDR3 protein: CATSRDSVEGTANTGELFF. CDR3 DNA: TGTGCCACCAGCAGAGATAGCGTGGAGGGAACCGCGAACACCGGGGAGCTGTTTTTT.

This clone was seen a handful of times. The chain joins TRBV6-2 or TRBV6-3 to TRBJ2-1, with TRBD2 as a possible D gene (5 bases). Germline V CDR1 and CDR2: MNHEY, SVGEGT. This CDR3 spans 14 amino acids. Trimming took off 5 bases at V and 10 bases at J, with 18 bases between the two ends. The CDR3, as DNA: TGTGCCAGCAGTCCCTCGGGGAGTGGGAACGAGCAGTTCTTC. Amino acids: CASSPSGSGNEQFF.

This clone was detected many times. This chain uses TRBV6-1 with TRBJ1-2; a possible D gene is TRBD1 (6 bases). The V gene's germline CDR1 is MNHNS and CDR2 SASEGT. The CDR3 totals 14 residues. With 7 bases removed from V and 7 bases from J, the gap between germline ends came to 19 bases. CDR3 in amino acids: CASNYDSPGVGYTF. In nucleotides, the CDR3 is TGTGCCAGCAATTACGACAGCCCAGGGGTTGGCTACACCTTC.

The sample holds a few counts of this clone. V is TRBV6-5 and J is TRBJ2-2, with TRBD1 matching 7 bases. Germline CDR1 and CDR2: MNHEY and SVGAGI. The CDR3 has 16 residues. Trimming cost V 0 bases and J 5 bases; bases outside gene matches: 6. The CDR3 loop reads CASSYSRTGRTGELFF. DNA of the CDR3: TGTGCCAGCAGTTACTCAAGGACAGGACGAACCGGGGAGCTGTTTTTT.

This clone was seen ten or more times. The chain uses TRBV18 and TRBJ1-1; tentatively, D is TRBD1 (6 bases). The CDR3 totals 13 residues. Trimming cost V 6 bases and J 5 bases, with 13 bases left between them. Germline V gives CDR1 KGHSH, CDR2 LQKENI. The CDR3 DNA follows: TGTGCCAGCTCCCCAACAGGGTTTACTGAAGCTTTCTTT. This sequence encodes CASSPTGFTEAFF.

The chain employs TRBV27 and TRBJ1-1; TRBD1 might be the D (6 bases). This CDR3 contains 14 residues. Trimming took off 6 bases at V and 3 bases at J, with 14 bases between the two ends. CDR1 and CDR2 (germline): MNHEY, SMNVEV (reference sequence). CDR3 in amino acids: CASRPHGQHTEAFF. CDR3 nucleotide sequence: TGTGCCAGCAGGCCACATGGACAGCACACTGAAGCTTTCTTT.

This clone was picked up many times. CDR3 bases: TGCGCCAGCAGCCCGGACCTCACAGGAAACACTGAAGCTTTCTTT. It yields the protein CASSPDLTGNTEAFF. The chain uses TRBV5-1 and TRBJ1-1; a possible D gene is TRBD1 (5 bases). The CDR3 length is 15 residues. The V end lost 4 bases, the J end lost 2 bases, and 15 bases lay between the germline ends. CDR1 and CDR2 from the germline V gene are SGHRS and YFSETQ.

This clone was counted a few times. An end of the junction differs from the germline gene, which may be a read error. The gene calls are TRBV2 and TRBJ2-1, with unresolved D. The CDR3 is 13 residues long. CDR1 SNHLY and CDR2 FYNNEI come from the germline V gene. CDR3 in DNA: TGTGCCAGCACTGGGAAAGGGTACAGTGAGCAGTTCTTC. Its protein product is CASTGKGYSEQFF.

This clone was detected ten times or more. The rearrangement uses TRBV2 and TRBJ1-4; D uncertain. The CDR3 is 16 amino acids. Germline CDR1 is SNHLY and CDR2 is FYNNEI. The germline V and J ends were trimmed by 2 bases and 3 bases, with 13 bases remaining between them. The CDR3 DNA follows: TGTGCCAGCAGTGAATTCCGGCCAGGCTCTAATGAAAAACTGTTTTTT. It encodes CASSEFRPGSNEKLFF.

The chain uses TRBV20-1 and TRBJ1-2; TRBD1 matches at 9 bases. This CDR3 comprises 12 residues. With 5 bases clipped from V and 7 bases from J, the junction kept 5 bases outside the gene matches. Germline-derived CDR1 and CDR2 are DFQATT and SNEGSKA (reference sequence). DNA for the CDR3: TGCAGTGCTCAAGGGACAGGGCTTGGCTACACCTTC. It specifies CSAQGTGLGYTF.

This clone was seen a handful of times. V usage is TRBV13 and J usage is TRBJ2-2; unclear D gene. This CDR3 is 13 amino acids long. CDR1 is PRHDT and CDR2 is FYEKMQ in the germline V gene (reference sequence). V lost 6 bases and J 3 bases, leaving 8 bases between the germline ends. CDR3 in amino acids: CASRLWDTGELFF. The CDR3 DNA reads as TGTGCCAGCAGATTGTGGGACACCGGGGAGCTGTTTTTT.

The chain uses TRBV6-2 or TRBV6-3 and TRBJ2-4, with D possibly matching TRBD2 (6 bases). The V and J ends lost 2 bases and 7 bases respectively, with 15 bases between them. The CDR3 covers 15 residues. CDR1 is MNHEY, CDR2 SVGEGT, per germline. The CDR3 protein is CASSYGGSGPNIQYF. CDR3 in DNA: TGTGCCAGCAGTTACGGGGGGAGCGGCCCCAACATTCAGTACTTC.